The clone carrying this T cell receptor (beta chain) showed up just once. The sample originates from a study of blood T cell repertoires in COVID-19. Background on the study: Collection of acute and convalescent COVID-19 samples took place in the United States, Italy and Spain. Sample material is recorded as cDNA or gDNA derived from T cells, B-cell-depleted T cells, or PBMCs.

In the study's own analysis: Amplification with reference gene primers provided the estimates of nucleated cell counts. Generated by immunoSEQ multiplex PCR, the TCRdb table keeps only in-frame clones and is missing some. V, J and clone size reflect that table, while D and trimming were determined from the DNA. The data contain 80,000 to 100,000 clones, more than 75% of them singletons. Sequencing used peripheral blood. The receptor was isolated from a human donor in a cohort sampled during active COVID-19.

The chain's CDR3 is CATSPPSLSTDTQYF. In DNA, the CDR3 is TGTGCCACCAGTCCCCCAAGCCTAAGCACAGATACGCAGTATTTT. The chain carries TRBV24-1 and TRBJ2-3; D unclear. CDR3 length: 15 amino acids. V gave up 6 bases and J gave up 0 bases, with 12 bases separating them. Germline V gives CDR1 KGHDR, CDR2 SFDVKD.